Sequencing of this T cell receptor beta chain was carried out in a study of shared clonotypes between healthy human individuals. Turning to the study itself: Per donor, CD8 memory used one plate, CD8 naive used two, CD4 memory used three and CD4 naive used three.

The germline CDR1 and CDR2 sequences are LNHDA and SQIVND (reference sequence). The CDR3 is 12 amino acids. Trimming removed 3 bases from V and 8 bases from J, with 8 bases in between. Here immunoSEQ multiplex PCR was the method, and the copy in TCRdb shows in-frame clones only, minus some. The table has approximately 2,000,000 clones, roughly 93% seen once. Naive CD8 populations comprised CD45RO-negative cells positively selected for CCR7, excluding terminally differentiated effector memory CD45RA+ cells. The clonotype comes from a man between 18 and 35 years old in good health. Some clones in this sample may be carry-over from other donors' samples. The rearrangement uses TRBV19 and TRBJ2-1; D is unclear. What was sequenced was naive CD8+ T cells from PBMCs. The CDR3 protein is CASSINLDEQFF. CDR3 DNA: TGTGCCAGTAGTATCAACCTCGATGAGCAGTTCTTC.